These 2 T cell receptor beta chains originate from one sample sequenced in a study of CD8+ T cells in alopecia areata. RNA, once extracted, was reverse transcribed into cDNA for use as the sequencing template. TCRdb's table, derived via immunoSEQ multiplex PCR, lists solely in-frame clones and lacks some. Seen here are about 100,000 clones, over 55% observed once, and the top ten hold about 23%. The sequencing sample was made of NKG2D-low CD8+ T cells sorted from blood. All receptors derive from a human donor with alopecia areata.

The chain has TRBV25-1 and TRBJ2-1; D not resolved. CDR1 is MGHDK and CDR2 is SYGVNS in the germline V gene. The CDR3 totals 16 residues. Trimming removed 5 bases from V and 0 bases from J, with 14 bases in between. CDR3 coding DNA: TGTGCCAGCAGTCAGATTCCGGAGAACTCCTACAATGAGCAGTTCTTC. This gives the protein CASSQIPENSYNEQFF. Full variable domain (outside the CDR3, taken from reference TRBV25-1 and TRBJ2-1): EADIYQTPRYLVIGTGKKITLECSQTMGHDKMYWYQQDPGMELHLIHYSYGVNSTEKGDLSSESTVSRIRTEHFPLTLESARPSHTSQYLCASSQIPENSYNEQFFGPGTRLTVL.

The chain combines TRBV5-1 with TRBJ2-1; D may be TRBD2 (6 bases). V lost 0 bases, J lost 6 bases, and 10 bases lay in between. This CDR3 is built from 14 residues. CDR1 and CDR2 (germline): SGHRS, YFSETQ. CDR3 in amino acids: CASSLGGIANEQFF. In DNA form, the CDR3 reads TGCGCCAGCAGCTTGGGCGGGATAGCCAATGAGCAGTTCTTC.